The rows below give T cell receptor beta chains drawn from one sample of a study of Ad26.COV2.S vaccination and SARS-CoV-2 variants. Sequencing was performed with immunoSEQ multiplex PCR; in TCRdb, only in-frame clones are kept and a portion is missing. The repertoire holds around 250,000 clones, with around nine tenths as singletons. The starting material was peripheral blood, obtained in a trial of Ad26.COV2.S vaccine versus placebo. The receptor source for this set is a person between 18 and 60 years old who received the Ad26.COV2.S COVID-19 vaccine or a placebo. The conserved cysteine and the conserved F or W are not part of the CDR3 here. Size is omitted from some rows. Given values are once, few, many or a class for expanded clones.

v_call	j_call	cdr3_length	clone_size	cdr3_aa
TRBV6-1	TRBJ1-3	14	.	ASSEDGRGPGNTIY
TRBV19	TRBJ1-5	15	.	ASSTSRLGKDNQPQH
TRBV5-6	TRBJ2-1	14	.	ASSLPPGTGYYEQF
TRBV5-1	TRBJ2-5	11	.	ASSLAPAGTQY
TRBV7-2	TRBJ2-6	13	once	ASSDRGLGANVLT
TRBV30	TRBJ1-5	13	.	AWSGAGGRGQPQH
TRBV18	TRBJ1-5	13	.	ASSPGQGEGQPQH
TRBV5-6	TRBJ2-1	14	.	ASSLAGGSSYNEQF
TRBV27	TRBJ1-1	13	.	ASSDGTGGNTEAF
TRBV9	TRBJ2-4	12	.	ASSGGTGENIQY
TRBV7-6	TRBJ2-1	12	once	ASSSWTGGYEQF
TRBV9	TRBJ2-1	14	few	ASSAVAGGLYNEQF
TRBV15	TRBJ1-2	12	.	ATSRDGVNYGYT